The clone carrying this TCR beta chain was counted only a few times. Its antigen is as yet unknown. The data originate from a study of CD8 T cells in ankylosing spondylitis. General observations from the study: One TCR beta motif, made up of several highly homologous variants, appeared characteristic of ankylosing spondylitis blood. Relatively rare in peripheral blood, disease-linked clones were also CD8+. Certain motif variants had earlier been reported in reactive arthritis synovial fluid and blood. As reported, disease-linked clones showed significant enrichment in matched ankylosing spondylitis synovial fluid.

Library preparation for TCR beta used quantitative 5'-RACE with molecular barcodes. TCRdb independently ran MiXCR on the 5' RACE reads; one entry per CDR3 protein. The sample holds some 700,000 distinct CDR3 sequences; roughly 19% are singletons and the top ten take under 20%. From germline, CDR1 is DFQATT and CDR2 SNEGSKA (reference sequence). This CDR3 has 15 residues. After removal of 7 bases from V and 2 bases from J, the junction contained 8 bases not matched to a gene. The sequencing sample was made of blood, either unsorted or a sorted T cell fraction (not recorded which). The rearrangement uses TRBV20-1 and TRBJ2-5; TRBD2 agrees at 12 bases. The receptor's source is a male donor with ankylosing spondylitis. DNA of the CDR3: TGCAGTGGGGGCCTAGCGGGAGGGTCACAAGAGACCCAGTACTTC. It is translated as CSGGLAGGSQETQYF.